Listed below are T cell receptor beta chains from one sample, sequenced in a study of esophageal squamous cell carcinoma under preoperative chemotherapy. TCRdb recomputed calls from the PCR reads with MiXCR, one row per CDR3 protein. Among fewer than 40,000 distinct CDR3 sequences listed, roughly 50% were seen once. This sample was taken from a patient given preoperative chemotherapy. Receptor source: a human donor with esophageal squamous cell carcinoma. The donor label of this sample is uncertain. The CDR3 runs from the conserved cysteine through the conserved F or W. D genes are given only for firm matches. Some rows mark clone size as missing; the rest say once, few, many or name a class of expanded clone.

>TRBD2|TRBJ2-5|-|TRBV7-2
TGTGCCAGCACGGGACTCGGGGGGGGGGACAAAGAGACCCAGTACTTC
CASTGLGGGDKETQYF
>TRBD2|TRBJ2-1|-|TRBV7-9
TGTGCCAGCAGCTTCGGGAGCGGGATATTAAATGAGCAGTTCTTC
CASSFGSGILNEQFF
>TRBD2|TRBJ2-7|-|TRBV12-3/TRBV12-4
TGTGCCAGCAGTTTAACGCCTAGCGGGATGAACGAGCAGTACTTC
CASSLTPSGMNEQYF
>-|TRBJ2-2|-|TRBV11-2
TGTGCCAGCAGCTTACAGCGGGCCGATGAGCAGTTTTTT
CASSLQRADEQFF
>-|TRBJ2-1|-|TRBV6-4
TGTGCCAGCAGTTCTAGCTCCTACAATGAGCAGTTCTTC
CASSSSSYNEQFF
>-|TRBJ2-3|-|TRBV11-2
TGTGCGAGCAGGGGGGGCCGGGGCGGAGGAACGCAGTATTTT
CASRGGRGGGTQYF
>-|TRBJ2-3|few|TRBV4-2
TGTGCCAGCAGCTCTAGCACAGATACGCAGTATTTT
CASSSSTDTQYF
>-|TRBJ2-3|few|TRBV6-1
TGTGCCAGCAGGGGGTTTGGGGGCCGTGACACAGAGACCCAGTATTTC
CASRGFGGRDTETQYF
>-|TRBJ2-7|-|TRBV11-2
TGTGCCAGCAGCTTTGCCAGCGGCAACGATGCGCAGTACTTC
CASSFASGNDAQYF
>-|TRBJ2-2|-|TRBV7-1
TGTGCCCTCAGCCTCAAGGCTGTGAACACCGATGCGCTGTTTTTT
CALSLKAVNTDALFF
>-|TRBJ2-5|-|TRBV12-3/TRBV12-4
TGTGCCTGGCCCTCGGGCGGGGACCAAGAGACCCAGTACTTC
CAWPSGGDQETQYF
>-|TRBJ2-4|once|TRBV7-8
TGTGGCGGCTCGGGGCTTTGGGGCAAAGACATTCAGTACTTC
CGGSGLWGKDIQYF
>TRBD2|TRBJ2-1|few|TRBV7-3
TGTGCCAGCAGCTCGGGGACTAGCGGGACTAACAATGAGCAGTTCTTC
CASSSGTSGTNNEQFF
>-|TRBJ2-5|-|TRBV7-9
TGTGCCAGCAGGGTACTTGGGCGCCGGGACCCAGAGACCCAGTACTTC
CASRVLGRRDPETQYF
>TRBD2|TRBJ2-3|-|TRBV4-1
TGCGCCAGCAGCACTAGCGGGAGAAGTGCCGGGGAGCAGTATTTT
CASSTSGRSAGEQYF
>TRBD2|TRBJ2-7|many|TRBV10-2
TGCGCCAGCAGTGAGGGGGTAGCGGGAGTGTACGAGCAGTACTTC
CASSEGVAGVYEQYF
>-|TRBJ2-5|-|TRBV11-1
TGTGCCAGCAGCTTATTGGATAGCCTTACGACCCAGTACTTC
CASSLLDSLTTQYF
>-|TRBJ2-1|medium-sized|TRBV7-7
TGTGCTAGCAGCTTGGGTCTAGAATCCTACAATGAGCAGTTCTTC
CASSLGLESYNEQFF
>TRBD1|TRBJ2-2|-|TRBV5-1
TGCGCCAGCAGCCAACAGGGGGCGGTCGGGGAGCTGTTTTTT
CASSQQGAVGELFF
>TRBD2|TRBJ2-7|many|TRBV5-4
TGTGCCAGCAGCCCCGGTTTTCTAGCGGCCAATGAGCAGTACTTC
CASSPGFLAANEQYF
>-|TRBJ2-3|-|TRBV7-7
TGTGCTAGCAGCCTCGGGACTCGAGGAACAGAGACGCAGTATTTT
CASSLGTRGTETQYF
>-|TRBJ2-5|-|TRBV11-3
TGTGCCAGCAGGGGTTGGGGGGGCGGGGGCCAAGATACGCAGTACTTC
CASRGWGGGGQDTQYF
>TRBD1|TRBJ1-2|medium-sized|TRBV7-2
TGTGCCAGCAGCTTAGCCGCGCGGGGACAGGGTTATGGCTACACCTTC
CASSLAARGQGYGYTF
>TRBD1|TRBJ2-4|-|TRBV12-3/TRBV12-4
TGTGCCAGTCAGACAGGGGGCAAAGACACGCAGTACTTC
CASQTGGKDTQYF
>-|TRBJ2-1|-|TRBV5-5
TGTGCCAGCAGCTTGACCGGGCCCCTCCACAATGAGCAGTTCTTC
CASSLTGPLHNEQFF
>-|TRBJ2-2|many|TRBV12-3/TRBV12-4
TGTGCCAGCAGTTCAACCACTCAGGGGTCCGGGGAGCTGTTTTTT
CASSSTTQGSGELFF
>-|TRBJ1-1|-|TRBV4-1
TGCGCCAGCAGCCAAAACGAACAAGCTTTCTTT
CASSQNEQAFF
>-|TRBJ2-2|-|TRBV7-2
TGTGCCAGCAGCCCATCATTTAACACAGGGACGCAGTTTTTT
CASSPSFNTGTQFF
>-|TRBJ2-1|-|TRBV4-1
TGCGCCAGCAGCCAAATGGAGCGCAATGAGCAGTTCTTC
CASSQMERNEQFF
>-|TRBJ2-1|-|TRBV6-1
TGTGCCAGCAGTGCCTATGCGGTACTCTACAATGAGCAGTTCTTC
CASSAYAVLYNEQFF
>-|TRBJ2-3|-|TRBV11-2
TGTGCCAGCAGCTTAGGAGGCACAGATACGCAGTATTTT
CASSLGGTDTQYF
>-|TRBJ1-1|few|TRBV6-1
TGTGCCAGCAGTGTAAAAAACACTGAAGCTTTCTTT
CASSVKNTEAFF
>-|TRBJ2-5|-|TRBV6-1
TGTGCCAGCAGTGAACACTCCTACGAGGAGTACTTC
CASSEHSYEEYF
>TRBD2|TRBJ2-5|few|TRBV7-8
TGTGCCAGCAGCTTAGCTAGCGGGGGAGCAGAGACCCAGTACTTC
CASSLASGGAETQYF
>-|TRBJ2-2|-|TRBV12-3/TRBV12-4
TGTGCCTGCTCGGTAGCGGAGCTCCTCAATGAGCTGTTTTTT
CACSVAELLNELFF
>-|TRBJ1-1|many|TRBV12-3/TRBV12-4
TGTGCCAGCAGTTTCCAACACTACACTGAAGCTTTCTTT
CASSFQHYTEAFF
>-|TRBJ2-3|-|TRBV23-1
TGCGCCAGCAGTCAACGACCGAAAATGAAAGGACAGTACAGGAGCACAGATACGCAGTATTTT
CASSQRPKMKGQYRSTDTQYF
>TRBD1|TRBJ1-6|few|TRBV6-1
TGTGCCAGCAGTGAAAGTCCAGGGGGGTCACCCCTCCACTTT
CASSESPGGSPLHF
>-|TRBJ2-5|-|TRBV6-1
TGTGCCAGCCGGGGCTCAGACGCCCAGTACTTC
CASRGSDAQYF
>-|TRBJ2-3|-|TRBV27
TGTGCCAGCAGTTTCGGTGGCTTTGGTGATACGCAGTATTTT
CASSFGGFGDTQYF
>-|TRBJ2-7|-|TRBV12-3/TRBV12-4
TGTGCCAGCAGTCCCCCCTCGAGGGAAAGGGCCTACGAGCAGTACTTC
CASSPPSRERAYEQYF
>-|TRBJ2-5|large|TRBV7-2
TGTGCCAGCAGCCAATACGCTGGGCCAGAGGAGACCCAGTACTTC
CASSQYAGPEETQYF
>-|TRBJ2-5|-|TRBV7-9
TGTGCCAGCAGCCCTGGACGCGGTGGCCAAGAGACCCAGTACTTC
CASSPGRGGQETQYF
>-|TRBJ2-3|-|TRBV7-2
TGTGCCAGCAGCGTAAGACTCGCGAGTGGTAGCACAGATACGCAGTATTTC
CASSVRLASGSTDTQYF
>TRBD2|TRBJ2-4|-|TRBV7-2
TGTGCCGGGAGCGGGGGCCGGGACGAGGACATTCAGTACTTC
CAGSGGRDEDIQYF
>TRBD2|TRBJ2-7|medium-sized|TRBV12-3/TRBV12-4
TGTGCCAGCAGTTTAGCGCTAGCGGGAACCCAGGCCTACGAGCAGTACTTC
CASSLALAGTQAYEQYF
>TRBD2|TRBJ2-5|-|TRBV7-2
TGTGCGGGCAGCGGGGGCCGTGCCCAAGAGACCCAGTACTTC
CAGSGGRAQETQYF
>-|TRBJ2-5|-|TRBV7-8
TGTGCCGCCAGCCCGAGCGGCCTTGACCAAGACACCCAGTACTTC
CAASPSGLDQDTQYF